The next 14 T cell receptor beta chains were all read from a single sample in a study of blood T cell repertoires in COVID-19. Sequencing used immunoSEQ multiplex PCR; TCRdb keeps in-frame clones, though not all of them. The sample yields 180,000 or so clones, approximately 85% seen once. Sequenced input: peripheral blood. The receptors stem from a man aged 55 to 70 with acute or convalescent COVID-19.

The rearrangement uses TRBV27 and TRBJ1-6; no clear D gene. The germline V gene encodes CDR1 MNHEY and CDR2 SMNVEV (reference sequence). V was clipped by 8 bases and J by 10 bases, with 15 bases between them. The CDR3 length is 13 residues. The CDR3 DNA reads as TGTGCCAGCGGGCAGGCCCATGGGTCACCCCTCCACTTT. Protein sequence: CASGQAHGSPLHF.

This chain joins TRBV18 and TRBJ1-2, with D tentatively TRBD1 (5 bases). CDR1 is KGHSH and CDR2 is LQKENI in the germline V gene. The CDR3 sequence is 13 residues long. The V end was cut by 4 bases, the J end by 4 bases, with 10 bases between. The CDR3 DNA is TGTGCCAGCTCACAAGACAGACCCTATGGCTACACCTTC. Its protein product is CASSQDRPYGYTF.

V and J are TRBV28 and TRBJ1-5, with D perhaps matching TRBD1 (5 bases). This CDR3 has 17 amino acids. Trimming pared 7 bases from V and 1 base from J, leaving 20 bases between. CDR1 and CDR2 from the germline V gene are MDHEN and SYDVKM. The DNA of the CDR3 is TGTGCCAGCACCTCTATAAGTGGGGCGAGGAGCAATCAGCCCCAGCATTTT. Its translation: CASTSISGARSNQPQHF.

The rearrangement links TRBV2 to TRBJ2-5, with D maybe TRBD2 (6 bases). CDR1 SNHLY and CDR2 FYNNEI come from the germline V gene. CDR3 length: 13 residues. With 6 bases removed from V and 7 bases from J, the gap between germline ends came to 15 bases. The CDR3 reads CASRDGTARTQYF. The DNA for the CDR3 is TGTGCCAGCAGGGACGGGACTGCCCGGACCCAGTACTTC.

The rearrangement links TRBV7-2 to TRBJ2-7; 7 bases align to TRBD2. V lost 2 bases, J lost 5 bases, and 12 bases stayed unmatched. The CDR3 has 16 residues. Germline V gene sequence: CDR1 SGHTA, CDR2 FQGNSA. The CDR3 here is CASSLNWGAGKNEQYF. CDR3 nucleotide sequence: TGTGCCAGCAGCTTAAATTGGGGAGCGGGAAAGAACGAGCAGTACTTC. The full variable domain, with the rest looked up from reference TRBV7-2 and TRBJ2-7, is GAGVSQSPSNKVTEKGKDVELRCDPISGHTALYWYRQSLGQGLEFLIYFQGNSAPDKSGLPSDRFSAERTGGSVSTLTIQRTQQEDSAVYLCASSLNWGAGKNEQYFGPGTRLTVT.

The chain couples TRBV28 to TRBJ1-1; D gene ambiguous. The V and J ends lost 6 bases and 4 bases respectively, with 15 bases between them. The CDR3 is 14 residues long. Per germline, CDR1 MDHEN and CDR2 SYDVKM. The CDR3 coding sequence is TGTGCCAGCAGCCCCGGGGTTGGTGGCACTGAAGCTTTCTTT. It yields the protein CASSPGVGGTEAFF.

This clone was seen a handful of times. The chain employs TRBV5-4 and TRBJ2-5; no clear D. The V gene's germline CDR1 is SGHNT and CDR2 YYREEE (reference sequence). This CDR3 contains 14 residues. Trimming took off 4 bases at V and 0 bases at J, with 10 bases between the two ends. CDR3 amino acids: CASSTADNQETQYF. DNA of the CDR3: TGTGCCAGCAGCACCGCAGACAACCAAGAGACCCAGTACTTC.

This chain uses TRBV9 with TRBJ2-7, with 7 bases that match TRBD2. The V and J ends lost 4 bases and 7 bases, in that order; junction bases with no gene match: 11. CDR3 length equals 14 residues. Germline V lookup: CDR1 SGDLS, CDR2 YYNGEE. The DNA of the CDR3 is TGTGCCAGCAGCCCCCGGGTCTCGGGGGGAGAGCAGTACTTC. This encodes CASSPRVSGGEQYF. Full variable domain (rest looked up from reference TRBV9 and TRBJ2-7): DSGVTQTPKHLITATGQRVTLRCSPRSGDLSVYWYQQSLDQGLQFLIQYYNGEERAKGNILERFSAQQFPDLHSELNLSSLELGDSALYFCASSPRVSGGEQYFGPGTRLTVT.

This clone was found once. The J gene is TRBJ2-7, the V gene TRBV6-5; 7 nucleotides agree with TRBD2. With V trimmed by 8 bases and J by 6 bases, 7 bases remained unmatched. The CDR3 spans 12 residues. Germline loops: CDR1 MNHEY, CDR2 SVGAGI. As DNA, the CDR3 is TGTGCCAGCTGGGAGGGCCGTGGCGAGCAGTACTTC. This translates into CASWEGRGEQYF.

The V gene is TRBV24-1, the J gene TRBJ2-1; D gene unclear. The CDR3 length is 12 residues. Trimming removed 1 base at V and 10 bases at J, with 7 bases between. Germline-derived CDR1 and CDR2 are KGHDR and SFDVKD. CDR3 in DNA: TGTGCCACCAGTGATTTAACCGGGGAGCAGTTCTTC. This sequence encodes CATSDLTGEQFF.

The chain employs TRBV28 and TRBJ1-4; no definite D call. Trimming pared 6 bases from V and 3 bases from J, leaving 14 bases between. Germline V gene data show CDR1 as MDHEN and CDR2 as SYDVKM. This CDR3 has 15 amino acids. CDR3 coding DNA: TGTGCCAGCAGCGAAGGGAGGAGGTCTAATGAAAAACTGTTTTTT. It translates to CASSEGRRSNEKLFF.

V and J are TRBV30 and TRBJ2-3; 7 bases are a match to TRBD2. After removal of 4 bases from V and 1 base from J, the junction contained 8 bases not matched to a gene. The CDR3 loop spans 15 amino acids. Germline CDR1 and CDR2: GTSNPN and SVGIG (reference sequence). CDR3 sequence: CAWMGGASRTDTQYF. DNA of the CDR3: TGTGCCTGGATGGGAGGGGCTTCCCGCACAGATACGCAGTATTTT.

The chain is built from TRBV5-5 and TRBJ2-1; D not certain. This CDR3 is 11 amino acids long. V shed 2 bases and J shed 7 bases, with 4 bases lying between them. From germline, CDR1 is SGHKS and CDR2 YYEKEE (reference sequence). CDR3 sequence (DNA): TGTGCCAGCAGCTTCCAGAATGAGCAGTTCTTC. This sequence encodes CASSFQNEQFF.

The J gene is TRBJ2-3, the V gene TRBV9; the D gene is possibly TRBD1 (6 bases). V was pared by 2 bases and J by 0 bases, with 10 bases between. Germline loops: CDR1 SGDLS, CDR2 YYNGEE. The CDR3 loop spans 15 amino acids. CDR3 nucleotides: TGTGCCAGCAGCGTTCTGCAGGGGAGCACAGATACGCAGTATTTT. It yields the protein CASSVLQGSTDTQYF. The full variable domain, in which reference TRBV9 and TRBJ2-3 provide the parts outside the CDR3, is DSGVTQTPKHLITATGQRVTLRCSPRSGDLSVYWYQQSLDQGLQFLIQYYNGEERAKGNILERFSAQQFPDLHSELNLSSLELGDSALYFCASSVLQGSTDTQYFGPGTRLTVL.